The rows below give T cell receptor beta chains drawn from one sample of a study of T-cell memory formation after mild COVID-19. TCRdb passed the 5' RACE reads through MiXCR, listing each CDR3 protein once. The table records 400,000 to 500,000 distinct CDR3 sequences, 20% of them present only once. Sequencing was carried out using PBMCs or a T cell subset sorted from them (not recorded which). All receptors derive from an adult woman who had mild COVID-19 (a few samples of this study predate the infection). Cell type and time point are not known. Both conserved end residues are part of each CDR3. The D gene is left open where the match is weak. Only some rows state a clone size, as once, few, many or a class for expanded clones.

>TRBD2|TRBV12-3/TRBV12-4|TRBJ2-3|-
TGTGCCAGCAGTTTAGCTAGCGGGAGGACAGATACGCAGTATTTT
CASSLASGRTDTQYF
>-|TRBV7-9|TRBJ2-7|-
TGTGCCAGCAGCTTAGCGCTGTCCTCCGAGCAGTACTTC
CASSLALSSEQYF
>TRBD2|TRBV7-9|TRBJ2-7|-
TGTGCCAGCAGCTTAGTTTACGGGACTAGGGTCTACGAGCAGTACTTC
CASSLVYGTRVYEQYF
>TRBD2|TRBV20-1|TRBJ2-3|-
TGCAGTGCTAGAGCCACTAGCGGGAGCACAGATACGCAGTATTTT
CSARATSGSTDTQYF
>-|TRBV5-4|TRBJ2-1|few
TGTGCCAGCAGCTTGAGCCCACCCAATGAGCAGTTCTTC
CASSLSPPNEQFF
>TRBD2|TRBV9|TRBJ2-2|few
TGTGCCAGCAGCCGCAGCGGGAGCACCGGGGAGCTGTTTTTT
CASSRSGSTGELFF
>TRBD1|TRBV5-1|TRBJ1-4|-
TGCGCCAGCAGCCCAGGGGACAGACTCAATGAAAAACTGTTTTTT
CASSPGDRLNEKLFF
>TRBD1|TRBV28|TRBJ1-6|few
TGTGCCAGCAGTCCCCGGACAGGGGGGTATTCACCCCTCCACTTT
CASSPRTGGYSPLHF
>TRBD1|TRBV5-1|TRBJ2-3|few
TGCGCCAGCAGCTTGGGACAGGGGGCGCCGAAAGATACGCAGTATTTT
CASSLGQGAPKDTQYF
>-|TRBV19|TRBJ1-4|-
TGTGCCAGTCTGAGGTCGAGTGTAACTAATGAAAAACTGTTTTTT
CASLRSSVTNEKLFF
>-|TRBV27|TRBJ2-7|few
TGTGCCAGCAGTACTACACAGGGACCTAGCGCGGACGAGCAGTACTTC
CASSTTQGPSADEQYF
>-|TRBV19|TRBJ2-1|-
TGTGCCAGTAGGGACAGCGGGGCGCCCTACAATGAGCAGTTCTTC
CASRDSGAPYNEQFF
>-|TRBV4-1|TRBJ2-5|few
TGCGCCAGCAGCCGAAACTGGGCGGAGACCCAGTACTTC
CASSRNWAETQYF
>TRBD2|TRBV10-3|TRBJ2-7|-
TGTGCCATCAGTCGTGGGACTAGCGGGGTCGAGCAGTACTTC
CAISRGTSGVEQYF
>TRBD1|TRBV24-1|TRBJ2-2|-
TGTGCCACCAGTGATTATGGGACAGGGAGGACCGGGGAGCTGTTTTTT
CATSDYGTGRTGELFF
>TRBD1|TRBV5-1|TRBJ2-4|once
TGCGCCAGCAGCACCAGACAGGGTAATTCCAAAAACATTCAGTACTTC
CASSTRQGNSKNIQYF
>-|TRBV4-2|TRBJ2-1|-
TGTGCCAGCAGCCAACCAGGGACCCGCTATAATGAGCAGTTCTTC
CASSQPGTRYNEQFF
>-|TRBV5-1|TRBJ2-1|-
TGCGCCAGCTCCAGCGGGCGGGGTGAGAATGAGCAGTTCTTC
CASSSGRGENEQFF
>TRBD2|TRBV7-9|TRBJ2-2|-
TGTGCCAGCAGCTTAGCGCGGGCGCGGGAGGGGAACACCGGGGAGCTGTTTTTT
CASSLARAREGNTGELFF
>TRBD1|TRBV12-3/TRBV12-4|TRBJ1-5|-
TGTGCCAGCGGAACAGGGGGCGGCAATCAGCCCCAGCATTTT
CASGTGGGNQPQHF
>-|TRBV19|TRBJ1-1|-
TGTGCCAGTAGTACGACAGTTAGGGGAAACACTGAAGCTTTCTTT
CASSTTVRGNTEAFF
>TRBD1|TRBV24-1|TRBJ2-1|-
TGTGCCACCAGTGACTACAGGACAGGGGGCTACAATGAGCAGTTCTTC
CATSDYRTGGYNEQFF
>-|TRBV10-3|TRBJ2-7|-
TGTGCCATCAGTGAGGGACCCTCCTACGAGCAGTACTTC
CAISEGPSYEQYF
>-|TRBV6-5|TRBJ1-6|-
TGTGCCAGCAGTTACTCGGCCGAGACCCTCCACTTT
CASSYSAETLHF
>TRBD2|TRBV5-1|TRBJ2-1|-
TGCGCCAGCAGCTTTGTAGCGGGAGTTACGGATGAGCAGTTCTTC
CASSFVAGVTDEQFF
>TRBD1|TRBV12-3/TRBV12-4|TRBJ1-6|-
TGTGCCAGCAGTTCCGGACAGGTTGGCCCCCCGGGACCCCTCCACTTT
CASSSGQVGPPGPLHF
>-|TRBV20-1|TRBJ1-5|few
TGCAGTGCTGCAGACGGCTTACAGCCCCAGCATTTT
CSAADGLQPQHF
>TRBD1|TRBV5-5|TRBJ2-1|few
TGTGCCAGCAGCCCGAAGACAGGGCGGGATGAGCAGTTCTTC
CASSPKTGRDEQFF
>-|TRBV5-1|TRBJ1-3|-
TGCGCCAGCACCTTAGGAAACACCATATATTTT
CASTLGNTIYF
>-|TRBV5-1|TRBJ2-3|-
TGCGCCAGCAGCTTGGCGCAGGGGTGGACAGATACGCAGTATTTT
CASSLAQGWTDTQYF
>-|TRBV15|TRBJ2-6|-
TGTGCCACCAGCAGAGACGGGGGCTCCTCCTCTGGGGCCAACGTCCTGACTTTC
CATSRDGGSSSGANVLTF
>TRBD2|TRBV5-1|TRBJ2-1|few
TGCGCCAGCAGCTTGGCCGGGGGGGCTAGCTCCTACAATGAGCAGTTCTTC
CASSLAGGASSYNEQFF
>TRBD1|TRBV20-1|TRBJ2-7|-
TGCAGTGCAAGGAGGGACAGGCTACCCCCCGAGCAGTACTTC
CSARRDRLPPEQYF
>TRBD1|TRBV5-1|TRBJ2-3|many
TGCGCCAGCAGCCTCACGACAGGGACGCAGTATTTT
CASSLTTGTQYF
>TRBD1|TRBV11-2|TRBJ1-2|-
TGTGCCAGCAGCTTAGGGTTTTGGGGACAGAACTATGGCTACACCTTC
CASSLGFWGQNYGYTF
>-|TRBV9|TRBJ2-3|many
TGTGCCAGCAGCCTTACGACCTATTCTAGCACAGATACGCAGTATTTT
CASSLTTYSSTDTQYF
>-|TRBV6-2/TRBV6-3|TRBJ2-7|-
TGTGCCAGCAACTACCGTCGCGGGTCCTACGAGCAGTACTTC
CASNYRRGSYEQYF
>TRBD2|TRBV3-1|TRBJ2-7|few
TGTGCCAGCAGCCAAGGGGTCGGCGGGAGAGCCTACGAGCAGTACTTC
CASSQGVGGRAYEQYF
>-|TRBV6-2/TRBV6-3|TRBJ2-7|-
TGTGCCTCCTCGCGGGGCCTCTCCTACGAGCAGTACTTC
CASSRGLSYEQYF
>-|TRBV12-3/TRBV12-4|TRBJ1-5|-
TGTGCCAGCAGGGGTTTTAGCAATCAGCCCCAGCATTTT
CASRGFSNQPQHF
>-|TRBV6-5|TRBJ2-2|-
TGTGCCGCCCGAAGGACAGCGAACACCGGGGAGCTGTTTTTT
CAARRTANTGELFF
>-|TRBV5-1|TRBJ2-3|few
TGCGCCAGCAGCCCCGGACAGAGGGGGACCACAGATACGCAGTATTTT
CASSPGQRGTTDTQYF
>-|TRBV19|TRBJ2-7|few
TGTGCCAGTAGTATAACAGGTCACTACGAGCAGTACTTC
CASSITGHYEQYF
>TRBD1|TRBV12-3/TRBV12-4|TRBJ1-5|-
TGTGCCAGCGGTCGCGCCGACAGGGGGAATCAGCCCCAGCATTTT
CASGRADRGNQPQHF
>TRBD1|TRBV5-1|TRBJ1-1|-
TGCGCCAGCAGCCCCGACCCAGGGGGTCTAGTTTACACTGAAGCTTTCTTT
CASSPDPGGLVYTEAFF
>-|TRBV30|TRBJ2-5|few
TGTGCCTGGAGTAGGACAGTTCAAGAGACCCAGTACTTC
CAWSRTVQETQYF
>-|TRBV7-9|TRBJ2-2|few
TGTGCCAGCAGCTTAGCTTTCTCAGGAACCGGGGAGCTGTTTTTT
CASSLAFSGTGELFF
>TRBD1|TRBV9|TRBJ1-1|few
TGTGCCAGCAGCGCCCCGGGACAGGGTAACACTGAAGCTTTCTTT
CASSAPGQGNTEAFF
>-|TRBV6-6|TRBJ2-7|-
TGTGCCAGCAGAAACGAGCCGACAGACTCCTACGAGCAGTACTTC
CASRNEPTDSYEQYF